A selection of T cell receptor beta chains follows, all from one sample in a study of T-cell memory formation after mild COVID-19. Each CDR3 protein gets one entry after TCRdb re-called the 5' RACE reads with MiXCR. Of 200,000 to 300,000 distinct CDR3 sequences listed, 16% were seen once; the top ten hold around 23%. Input material: PBMCs or a T cell subset sorted from them (not recorded which). These receptors were obtained from a young man who had mild COVID-19 (a few samples of this study predate the infection). Cell type and time point are not known. Both conserved end residues are part of each CDR3. The D gene is left open where the match is weak. Only part of the rows carry a size: once, few, many, or a class if the clone is expanded.

. TRBJ2-7 TRBD2 TRBV4-3 CASSQDPPSGRDYEQYF TGCGCCAGCAGCCAAGATCCCCCCTCCGGGAGGGACTACGAGCAGTACTTC
. TRBJ2-2 TRBD1 TRBV9 CASSAQGAGGELFF TGTGCCAGCAGCGCCCAGGGGGCGGGCGGGGAGCTGTTTTTT
many TRBJ1-2 . TRBV4-3 CASSIDSTTGGYTF TGCGCCAGCAGCATCGACAGCACTACGGGCGGCTACACCTTC
. TRBJ2-3 . TRBV12-3/TRBV12-4 CASRGESSTDTQYF TGTGCCAGCAGGGGGGAGTCTAGCACAGATACGCAGTATTTT
. TRBJ2-5 TRBD2 TRBV20-1 CSAWDFGTRAGKETQYF TGCAGTGCTTGGGATTTCGGGACTAGAGCTGGAAAAGAGACCCAGTACTTC
. TRBJ2-1 TRBD2 TRBV6-2/TRBV6-3 CASSSSGGSNEQFF TGTGCCAGCAGTTCCAGCGGGGGAAGCAATGAGCAGTTCTTC
few TRBJ2-5 . TRBV4-3 CASSQGPEETQYF TGCGCCAGCAGCCAGGGACCAGAAGAGACCCAGTACTTC
. TRBJ2-5 TRBD1 TRBV28 CASSLASTGEETQYF TGTGCCAGCAGTTTAGCCTCGACAGGGGAAGAGACCCAGTACTTC
few TRBJ2-1 . TRBV5-1 CASSEGQYNEQFF TGCGCCAGCAGCGAAGGACAGTACAATGAGCAGTTCTTC
many TRBJ2-5 TRBD1 TRBV7-7 CASSLGTGGQETQYF TGTGCCAGCAGCTTAGGGACAGGGGGCCAAGAGACCCAGTACTTC
many TRBJ2-2 TRBD2 TRBV4-2 CASSQDPGGATGELFF TGTGCCAGCAGCCAAGATCCGGGGGGGGCCACCGGGGAGCTGTTTTTT
. TRBJ2-3 TRBD2 TRBV2 CASSVLGGIADTQYF TGTGCCAGCAGTGTACTGGGGGGGATAGCAGATACGCAGTATTTT
few TRBJ2-3 TRBD2 TRBV7-9 CASSFLAGVSTDTQYF TGTGCCAGCAGCTTCCTAGCGGGGGTGTCCACAGATACGCAGTATTTT
. TRBJ1-1 . TRBV5-1 CASSLGGLMNTEAFF TGCGCCAGCAGCTTGGGGGGCCTCATGAACACTGAAGCTTTCTTT
. TRBJ2-3 TRBD2 TRBV14 CASSQESPSGGPDTQYF TGTGCCAGCAGCCAAGAATCTCCTAGCGGGGGTCCAGATACGCAGTATTTT
many TRBJ2-3 . TRBV7-2 CASSLEESTDTQYF TGTGCCAGCAGCTTAGAGGAGAGCACAGATACGCAGTATTTT
many TRBJ2-1 . TRBV7-2 CASSLVGAATYNEQFF TGTGCCAGCAGCTTAGTAGGGGCAGCTACCTACAATGAGCAGTTCTTC
few TRBJ2-3 . TRBV5-1 CASSSASAGLTDTQYF TGCGCCAGCAGCTCCGCTTCGGCGGGTTTGACAGATACGCAGTATTTT
few TRBJ2-5 TRBD2 TRBV5-6 CASSQREGWQETQYF TGTGCCAGCAGCCAAAGGGAGGGCTGGCAAGAGACCCAGTACTTC
. TRBJ2-2 . TRBV6-2/TRBV6-3 CASKLGSTGELFF TGTGCCAGCAAGTTGGGGTCCACCGGGGAGCTGTTTTTT
. TRBJ2-1 TRBD1 TRBV24-1 CATSRTGQANNEQFF TGTGCCACCAGCCGGACGGGACAGGCTAACAATGAGCAGTTCTTC
many TRBJ1-3 . TRBV5-1 CASSAGLYSGNTIYF TGCGCCAGCAGCGCCGGACTGTACTCTGGAAACACCATATATTTT
many TRBJ2-3 . TRBV20-1 CSASGGIRADTQYF TGCAGTGCTAGCGGGGGCATCAGGGCAGATACGCAGTATTTT
few TRBJ1-2 . TRBV7-2 CASSLGTGLNYGYTF TGTGCCAGCAGCTTAGGAACAGGGCTGAACTATGGCTACACCTTC
. TRBJ1-6 TRBD1 TRBV5-6 CASSRYRGASPLHF TGTGCCAGCAGCCGCTACAGGGGCGCCTCACCCCTCCACTTT